Presented here are 5 T cell receptor beta chains from one specimen sequenced in a study of OX40 agonist ivuxolimab in advanced cancers. Produced via immunoSEQ multiplex PCR; TCRdb's table is partial and in-frame only. The table shows 40,000 to 55,000 clones, with around 93% occurring only once. The specimen was CD4+ or CD8+ T cells sorted from blood, collected in a trial of the OX40 agonist ivuxolimab. All receptors come from an adult with an advanced solid tumor such as melanoma, head and neck, liver or kidney cancer.

The rearrangement links TRBV6-4 to TRBJ2-2; D is ambiguous. CDR3 length: 15 residues. V was clipped by 11 bases and J by 1 base, with 17 bases between them. CDR1 and CDR2 (germline): MRHNA, SNTAGT. The CDR3 protein is CAPKHWALNTGELFF. DNA for the CDR3: TGTGCCCCTAAGCACTGGGCCTTGAACACCGGGGAGCTGTTTTTT.

The chain couples TRBV7-9 to TRBJ2-1; 9 bases line up with TRBD1. The CDR3 totals 15 residues. Germline V gene lookup returns CDR1 SEHNR and CDR2 FQNEAQ (reference sequence). V lost 5 bases to trimming and J lost 7 bases; unmatched junction nucleotides: 9. CDR3 DNA: TGTGCCAGCAGCCGTCCACAGGGGGCATGGAATGAGCAGTTCTTC. It codes for CASSRPQGAWNEQFF.

This chain joins TRBV27 and TRBJ2-6, with a possible D match to TRBD1 (6 bases). In germline, CDR1 is MNHEY, CDR2 SMNVEV (reference sequence). Trimming removed 4 bases from V and 0 bases from J, with 13 bases in between. The CDR3 is 17 residues long. The CDR3 protein is CASSSADSISGANVLTF. CDR3 nucleotide sequence: TGTGCCAGCAGTTCCGCGGACAGTATCTCTGGGGCCAACGTCCTGACTTTC.

This rearrangement joins TRBV6-5 to TRBJ1-1; no clear D. This CDR3 comprises 14 residues. V was cut by 7 bases and J by 6 bases, with 18 bases left in between. Germline V gives CDR1 MNHEY, CDR2 SVGAGI. This chain's CDR3 is CASKPNNRDPEAFF. The CDR3 DNA reads as TGTGCCAGCAAACCCAACAATCGGGATCCTGAAGCTTTCTTT.

V usage is TRBV28 and J usage is TRBJ2-7, with D maybe TRBD2 (6 bases). V lost 6 bases and J lost 5, with 20 bases in between. The length of the CDR3 is 15 residues. The germline V gene has CDR1 MDHEN and CDR2 SYDVKM. The CDR3 DNA reads TGTGCCAGCAGCCCTTTAGGGGCAAGGGAGGACGAGCAGTACTTC. It is translated as CASSPLGAREDEQYF.